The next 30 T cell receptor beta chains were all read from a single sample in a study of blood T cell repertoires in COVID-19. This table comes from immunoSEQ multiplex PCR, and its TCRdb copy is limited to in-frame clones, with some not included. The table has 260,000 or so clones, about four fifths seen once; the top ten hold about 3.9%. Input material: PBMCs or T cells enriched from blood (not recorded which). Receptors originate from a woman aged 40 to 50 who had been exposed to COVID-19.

DNA of the CDR3: TGTGCCAGTAGTCCCCTGGAAGCGGGGGGGCGTAATGAGCAGTTCTTC. This sequence encodes CASSPLEAGGRNEQFF. The chain is built from TRBV19 and TRBJ2-1, with 10 positions matching TRBD2. The CDR3 extends over 16 amino acids. Germline V gene data show CDR1 as LNHDA and CDR2 as SQIVND (reference sequence). J gave up 7 bases and V 5 bases, and 11 bases lay outside the gene matches.

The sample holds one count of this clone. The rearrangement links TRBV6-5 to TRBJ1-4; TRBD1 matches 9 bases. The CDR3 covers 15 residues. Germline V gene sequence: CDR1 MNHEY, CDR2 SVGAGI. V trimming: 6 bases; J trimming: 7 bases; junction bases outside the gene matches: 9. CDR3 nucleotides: TGTGCCAGCAGCCAAGACAGGGGGAAAGGTGAAAAACTGTTTTTT. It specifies CASSQDRGKGEKLFF.

This CDR3 reads CARVGDRGSYNSPLHF. In DNA form, the CDR3 reads TGTGCCAGGGTAGGGGACAGGGGCTCCTATAATTCACCCCTCCACTTT. The chain employs TRBV19 and TRBJ1-6; 10 nucleotides line up with TRBD1. The V gene's germline CDR1 is LNHDA and CDR2 SQIVND (reference sequence). V was pared by 9 bases and J by 0 bases, with 5 bases of the junction left unmatched. The CDR3 runs to 16 residues.

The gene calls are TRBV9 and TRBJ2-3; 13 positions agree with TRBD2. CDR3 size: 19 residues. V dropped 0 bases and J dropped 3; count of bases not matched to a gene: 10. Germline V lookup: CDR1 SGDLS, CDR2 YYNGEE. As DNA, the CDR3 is TGTGCCAGCAGCGTAGATGGGTGGACTAGCGGGGGCCAAACAGATACGCAGTATTTT. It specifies CASSVDGWTSGGQTDTQYF.

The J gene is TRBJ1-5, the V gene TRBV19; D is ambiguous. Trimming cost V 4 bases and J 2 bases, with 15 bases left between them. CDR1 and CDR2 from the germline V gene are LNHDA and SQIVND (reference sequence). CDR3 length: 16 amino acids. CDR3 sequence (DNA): TGTGCCAGTAGTACCCACGGGAGTATAGGCAATCAGCCCCAGCATTTT. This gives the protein CASSTHGSIGNQPQHF. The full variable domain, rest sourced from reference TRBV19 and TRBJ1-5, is DGGITQSPKYLFRKEGQNVTLSCEQNLNHDAMYWYRQDPGQGLRLIYYSQIVNDFQKGDIAEGYSVSREKKESFPLTVTSAQKNPTAFYLCASSTHGSIGNQPQHFGDGTRLSIL.

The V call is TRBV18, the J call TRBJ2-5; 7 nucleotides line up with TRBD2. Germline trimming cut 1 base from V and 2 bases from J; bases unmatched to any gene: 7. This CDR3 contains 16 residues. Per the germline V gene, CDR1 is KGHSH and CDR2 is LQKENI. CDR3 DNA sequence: TGTGCCAGCTCACCACAGTCGGGAGGACTTCAAGAGACCCAGTACTTC. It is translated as CASSPQSGGLQETQYF.

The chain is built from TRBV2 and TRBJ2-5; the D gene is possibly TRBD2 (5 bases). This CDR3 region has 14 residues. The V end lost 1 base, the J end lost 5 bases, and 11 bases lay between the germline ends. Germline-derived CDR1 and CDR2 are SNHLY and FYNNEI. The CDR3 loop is CASSEGLGGETQYF. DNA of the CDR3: TGTGCCAGCAGTGAAGGTCTAGGCGGGGAGACCCAGTACTTC. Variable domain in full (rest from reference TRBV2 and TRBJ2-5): EPEVTQTPSHQVTQMGQEVILRCVPISNHLYFYWYRQILGQKVEFLVSFYNNEISEKSEIFDDQFSVERPDGSNFTLKIRSTKLEDSAMYFCASSEGLGGETQYFGPGTRLLVL.

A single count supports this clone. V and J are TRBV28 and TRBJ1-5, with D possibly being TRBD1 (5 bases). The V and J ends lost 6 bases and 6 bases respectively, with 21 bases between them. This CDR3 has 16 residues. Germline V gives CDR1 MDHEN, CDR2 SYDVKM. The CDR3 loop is CASRRQRSGGGQPQHF. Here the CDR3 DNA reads TGTGCCAGCAGGCGCCAAAGATCCGGGGGGGGTCAGCCCCAGCATTTT.

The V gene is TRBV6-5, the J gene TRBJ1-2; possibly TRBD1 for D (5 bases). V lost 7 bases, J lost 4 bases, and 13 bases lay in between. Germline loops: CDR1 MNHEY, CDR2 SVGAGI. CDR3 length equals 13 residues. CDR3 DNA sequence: TGTGCCAGCATTATAGCAGGGCTCTATGGCTACACCTTC. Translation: CASIIAGLYGYTF.

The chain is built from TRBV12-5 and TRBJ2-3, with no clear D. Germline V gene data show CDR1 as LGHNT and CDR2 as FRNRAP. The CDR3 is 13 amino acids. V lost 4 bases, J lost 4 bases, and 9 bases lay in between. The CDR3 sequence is CASGSAEADTQYF. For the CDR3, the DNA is TGTGCTAGTGGTTCCGCAGAAGCAGATACGCAGTATTTT.

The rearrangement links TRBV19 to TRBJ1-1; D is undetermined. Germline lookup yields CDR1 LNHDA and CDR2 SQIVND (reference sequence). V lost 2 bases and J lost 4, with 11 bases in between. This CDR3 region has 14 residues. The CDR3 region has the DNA TGTGCCAGTAGTATAAGGGAGGGCTCCACTGAAGCTTTCTTT. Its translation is CASSIREGSTEAFF.

Here the CDR3 reads CASGLGLGNQPQHF. CDR3 nucleotides: TGTGCTAGTGGCCTGGGACTGGGGAATCAGCCCCAGCATTTT. This chain joins TRBV12-5 and TRBJ1-5, with D tentatively TRBD1 (5 bases). CDR1 and CDR2 (germline): LGHNT, FRNRAP. The CDR3 consists of 14 residues. Trimming shortened V by 6 bases and J by 4 bases, and 13 bases separated the two germline ends.

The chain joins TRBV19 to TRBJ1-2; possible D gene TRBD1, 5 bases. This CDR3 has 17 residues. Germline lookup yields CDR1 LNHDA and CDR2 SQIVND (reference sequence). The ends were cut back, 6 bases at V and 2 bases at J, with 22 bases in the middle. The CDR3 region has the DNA TGTGCCAGTAGCACACCCTCTCGCGGGGGATTGAACTATGGCTACACCTTC. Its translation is CASSTPSRGGLNYGYTF.

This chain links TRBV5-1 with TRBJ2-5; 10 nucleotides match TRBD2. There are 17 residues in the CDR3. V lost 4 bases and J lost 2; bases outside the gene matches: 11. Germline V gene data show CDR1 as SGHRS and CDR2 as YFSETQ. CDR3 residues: CASSGGASGGKQETQYF. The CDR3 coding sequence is TGCGCCAGCAGCGGAGGGGCTAGCGGGGGCAAGCAAGAGACCCAGTACTTC.

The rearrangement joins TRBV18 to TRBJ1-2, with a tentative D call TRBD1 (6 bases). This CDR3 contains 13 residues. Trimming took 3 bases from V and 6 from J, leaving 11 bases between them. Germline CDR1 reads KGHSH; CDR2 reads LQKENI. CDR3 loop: CASSPGGGDGYTF. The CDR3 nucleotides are TGTGCCAGCTCACCTGGCGGGGGCGATGGCTACACCTTC. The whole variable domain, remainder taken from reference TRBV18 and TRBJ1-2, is NAGVMQNPRHLVRRRGQEARLRCSPMKGHSHVYWYRQLPEEGLKFMVYLQKENIIDESGMPKERFSAEFPKEGPSILRIQQVVRGDSAAYFCASSPGGGDGYTFGSGTRLTVV.

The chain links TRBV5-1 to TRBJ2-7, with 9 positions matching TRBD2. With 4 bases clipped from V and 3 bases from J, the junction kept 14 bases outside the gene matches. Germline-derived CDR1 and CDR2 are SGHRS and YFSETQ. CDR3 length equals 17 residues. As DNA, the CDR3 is TGCGCCAGCAGCCCAGGTAGCGGGGGTCTAATCCTCTACGAGCAGTACTTC. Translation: CASSPGSGGLILYEQYF.

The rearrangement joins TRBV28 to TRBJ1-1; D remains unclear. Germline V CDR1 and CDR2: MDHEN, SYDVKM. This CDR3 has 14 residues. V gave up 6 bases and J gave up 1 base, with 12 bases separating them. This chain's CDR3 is CASSRAGQNTEAFF. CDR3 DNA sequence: TGTGCCAGCAGCCGGGCGGGCCAGAACACTGAAGCTTTCTTT.

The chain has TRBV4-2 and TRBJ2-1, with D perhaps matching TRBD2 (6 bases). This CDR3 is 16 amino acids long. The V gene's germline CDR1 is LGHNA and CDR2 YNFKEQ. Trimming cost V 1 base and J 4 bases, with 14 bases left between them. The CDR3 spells CASSQAAGSQYNEQFF. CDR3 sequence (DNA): TGTGCCAGCAGCCAAGCGGCGGGGAGTCAATACAATGAGCAGTTCTTC.

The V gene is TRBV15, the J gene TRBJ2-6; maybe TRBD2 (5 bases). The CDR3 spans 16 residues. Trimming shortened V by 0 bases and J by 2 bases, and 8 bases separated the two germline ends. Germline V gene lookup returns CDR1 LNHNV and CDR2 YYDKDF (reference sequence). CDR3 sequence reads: CATSRDGVAGANVLTF. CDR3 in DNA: TGTGCCACCAGCAGAGACGGGGTAGCTGGGGCCAACGTCCTGACTTTC.

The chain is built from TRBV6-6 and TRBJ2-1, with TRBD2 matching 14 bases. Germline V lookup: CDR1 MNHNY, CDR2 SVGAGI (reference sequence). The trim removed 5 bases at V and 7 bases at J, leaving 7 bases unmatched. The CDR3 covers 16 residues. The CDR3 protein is CASSGGTSGGGNEQFF. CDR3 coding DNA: TGTGCCAGCAGTGGTGGGACTAGCGGGGGCGGGAATGAGCAGTTCTTC.

The CDR3 is CASSHPDRNYEQYF. The DNA of the CDR3 is TGTGCCAGCAGCCATCCCGACAGGAACTACGAGCAGTACTTC. The V gene is TRBV7-9, the J gene TRBJ2-7; TRBD1 might be the D (6 bases). Germline V CDR1 and CDR2: SEHNR, FQNEAQ (reference sequence). CDR3 size: 14 residues. V shed 5 bases and J shed 3 bases, with 14 bases lying between them.

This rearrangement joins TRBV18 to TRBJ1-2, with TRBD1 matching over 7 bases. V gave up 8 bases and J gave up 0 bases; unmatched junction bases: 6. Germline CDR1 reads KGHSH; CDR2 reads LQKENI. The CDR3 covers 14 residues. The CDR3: CASTGQDSNYGYTF. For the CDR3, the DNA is TGTGCCAGCACCGGACAGGACTCTAACTATGGCTACACCTTC.

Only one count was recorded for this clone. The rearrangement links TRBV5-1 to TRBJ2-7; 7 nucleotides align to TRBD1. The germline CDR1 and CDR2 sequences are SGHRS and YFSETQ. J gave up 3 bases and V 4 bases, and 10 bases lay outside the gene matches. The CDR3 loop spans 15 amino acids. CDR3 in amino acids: CASSQQGEGVYEQYF. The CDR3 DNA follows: TGCGCCAGCAGCCAGCAGGGGGAAGGGGTCTACGAGCAGTACTTC.

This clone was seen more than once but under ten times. This CDR3 reads CASGQGQSHEQFF. CDR3 nucleotides: TGTGCCAGCGGGCAGGGGCAATCCCATGAGCAGTTCTTC. The V gene is TRBV6-5, the J gene TRBJ2-1; D is perhaps TRBD1 (6 bases). CDR3 size: 13 residues. The germline CDR1 and CDR2 sequences are MNHEY and SVGAGI. V dropped 8 bases and J dropped 8 bases, with 16 bases sitting between them.

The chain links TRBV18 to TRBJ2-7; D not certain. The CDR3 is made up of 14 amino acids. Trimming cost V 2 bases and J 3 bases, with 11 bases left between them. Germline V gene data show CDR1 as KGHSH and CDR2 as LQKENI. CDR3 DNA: TGTGCCAGCTCACCAAACTACGGAAACTACGAGCAGTACTTC. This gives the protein CASSPNYGNYEQYF.

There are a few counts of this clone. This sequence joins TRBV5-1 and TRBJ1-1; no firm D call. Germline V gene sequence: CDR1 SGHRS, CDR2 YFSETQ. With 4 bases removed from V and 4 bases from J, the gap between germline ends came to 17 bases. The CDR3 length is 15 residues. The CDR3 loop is CASSPNEGWGTEAFF. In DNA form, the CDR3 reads TGCGCCAGCAGCCCGAACGAGGGCTGGGGCACTGAAGCTTTCTTT.

This CDR3 reads CASSSSPRNSPYNSPLHF. CDR3 sequence (DNA): TGTGCCAGCAGCTCAAGCCCTCGTAATTCCCCCTATAATTCACCCCTCCACTTT. This chain uses TRBV7-9 with TRBJ1-6, with D unclear. There are 18 residues in the CDR3. Germline V lookup: CDR1 SEHNR, CDR2 FQNEAQ (reference sequence). Trimming removed 4 bases from V and 2 bases from J, with 18 bases in between.

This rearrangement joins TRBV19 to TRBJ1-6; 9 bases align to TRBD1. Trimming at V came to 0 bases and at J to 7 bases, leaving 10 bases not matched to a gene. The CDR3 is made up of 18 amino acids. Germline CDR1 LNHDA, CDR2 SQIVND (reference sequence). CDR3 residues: CASSIDATGTGRNSPLHF. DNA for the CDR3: TGTGCCAGTAGTATAGATGCAACCGGGACAGGGAGGAATTCACCCCTCCACTTT.

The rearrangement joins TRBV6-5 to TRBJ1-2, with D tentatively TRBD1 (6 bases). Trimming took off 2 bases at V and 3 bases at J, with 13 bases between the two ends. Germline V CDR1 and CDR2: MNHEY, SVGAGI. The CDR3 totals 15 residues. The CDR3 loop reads CASSYTGGADYGYTF. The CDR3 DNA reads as TGTGCCAGCAGTTACACGGGGGGCGCGGACTATGGCTACACCTTC.

CDR3 loop: CATSDSDDRVGSYTF. Written as DNA, the CDR3 is TGTGCCACCAGTGACTCGGATGACAGGGTGGGGAGCTACACCTTC. The rearrangement uses TRBV24-1 and TRBJ1-2; 7 positions match TRBD1. V gave up 4 bases and J gave up 9 bases; unmatched junction bases: 13. The CDR3 covers 15 residues. Germline V gene data show CDR1 as KGHDR and CDR2 as SFDVKD.